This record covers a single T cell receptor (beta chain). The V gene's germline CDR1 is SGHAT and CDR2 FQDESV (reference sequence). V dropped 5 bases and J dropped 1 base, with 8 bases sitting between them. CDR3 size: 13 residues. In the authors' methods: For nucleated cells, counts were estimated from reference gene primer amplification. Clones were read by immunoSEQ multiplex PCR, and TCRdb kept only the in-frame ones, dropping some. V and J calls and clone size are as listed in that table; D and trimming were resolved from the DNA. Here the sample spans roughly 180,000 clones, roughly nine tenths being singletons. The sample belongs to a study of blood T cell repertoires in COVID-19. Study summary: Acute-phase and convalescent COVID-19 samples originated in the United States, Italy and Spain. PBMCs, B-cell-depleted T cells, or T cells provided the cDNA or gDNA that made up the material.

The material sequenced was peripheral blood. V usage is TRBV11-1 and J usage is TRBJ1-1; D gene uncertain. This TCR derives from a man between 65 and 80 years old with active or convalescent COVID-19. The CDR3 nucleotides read TGTGCCAGCAGCCACGGAGAGAACACTGAAGCTTTCTTT. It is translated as CASSHGENTEAFF. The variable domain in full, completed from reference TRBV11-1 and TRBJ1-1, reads EAEVAQSPRYKITEKSQAVAFWCDPISGHATLYWYRQILGQGPELLVQFQDESVVDDSQLPKDRFSAERLKGVDSTLKIQPAELGDSAMYLCASSHGENTEAFFGQGTRLTVV.